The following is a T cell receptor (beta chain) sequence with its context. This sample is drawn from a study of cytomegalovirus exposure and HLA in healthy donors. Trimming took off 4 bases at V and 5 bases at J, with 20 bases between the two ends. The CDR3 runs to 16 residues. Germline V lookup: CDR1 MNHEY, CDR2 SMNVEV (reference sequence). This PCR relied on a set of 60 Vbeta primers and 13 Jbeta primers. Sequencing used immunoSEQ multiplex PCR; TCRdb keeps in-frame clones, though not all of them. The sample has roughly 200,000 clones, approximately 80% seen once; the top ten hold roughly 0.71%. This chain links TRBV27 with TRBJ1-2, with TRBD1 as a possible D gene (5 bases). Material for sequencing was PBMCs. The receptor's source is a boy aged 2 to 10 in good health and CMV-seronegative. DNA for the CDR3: TGTGCCAGCAGTTCCCGCCCCTCTGGGACTCGGTATGGCTACACCTTC. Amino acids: CASSSRPSGTRYGYTF.